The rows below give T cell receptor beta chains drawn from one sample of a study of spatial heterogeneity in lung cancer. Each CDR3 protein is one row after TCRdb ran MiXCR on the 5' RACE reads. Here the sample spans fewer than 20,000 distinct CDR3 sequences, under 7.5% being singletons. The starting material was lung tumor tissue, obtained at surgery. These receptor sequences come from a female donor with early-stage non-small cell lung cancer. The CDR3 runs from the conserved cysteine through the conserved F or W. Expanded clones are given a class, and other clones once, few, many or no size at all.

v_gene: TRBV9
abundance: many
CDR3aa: CASSVDPGRNTEAFF

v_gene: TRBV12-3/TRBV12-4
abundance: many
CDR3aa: CASSPPRGVNEQFF

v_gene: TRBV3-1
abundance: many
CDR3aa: CASSQSPRQVGGGYTF

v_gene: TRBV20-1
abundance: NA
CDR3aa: CSARDPGHNNQPQHF

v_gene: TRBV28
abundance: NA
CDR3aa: CASSLPWENSNQPQHF

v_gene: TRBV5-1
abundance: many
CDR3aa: CASSLDQRDRGGGYTF

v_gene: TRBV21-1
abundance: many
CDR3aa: CASILAGDIIITDTQYF

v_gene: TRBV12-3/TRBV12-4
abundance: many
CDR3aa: CASSPRDRVGYTF

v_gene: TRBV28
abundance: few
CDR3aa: CASSPLGRNTEAFF

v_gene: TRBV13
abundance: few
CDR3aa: CASSLDYEQYF

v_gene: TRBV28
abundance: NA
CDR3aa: CASSSAKSGGDTQYF

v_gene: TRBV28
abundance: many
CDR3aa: CASSLGLAGSNEQFF

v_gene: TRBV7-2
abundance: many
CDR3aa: CASSSLAGASYEQYF

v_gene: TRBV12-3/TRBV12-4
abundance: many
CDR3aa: CASSLTARVTEAFF

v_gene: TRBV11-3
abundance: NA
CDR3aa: CASSLDWTDYNEQFF

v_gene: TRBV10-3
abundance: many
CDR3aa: CAISIQGPGQPQHF

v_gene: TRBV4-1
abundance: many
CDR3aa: CASSQDPGRSANEKLFF

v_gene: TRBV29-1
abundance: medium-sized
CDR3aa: CSVIKGTYGYTF

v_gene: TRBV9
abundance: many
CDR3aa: CASSVDPNSNQPQHF

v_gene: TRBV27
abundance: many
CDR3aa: CASSLYGQPGYEQYF

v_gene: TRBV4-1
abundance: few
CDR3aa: CASSHPVVRGQEQYF

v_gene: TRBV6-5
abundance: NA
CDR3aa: CASSYTLTGGYEQYF

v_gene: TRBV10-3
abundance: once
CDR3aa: CAIRTSGGSNEQYF